A single sample gave rise to the 25 T cell receptor beta chains below, sequenced in a study of T cells in Graves' hyperthyroidism and ophthalmopathy. Authors of the study amplified TCR beta CDR3 regions from RNA transcripts. The HTBI primer set served for first-round RT-PCR of the TCR CDR3. TCRdb independently ran MiXCR on the multiplex PCR reads; one entry per CDR3 protein. Of some 350,000 distinct CDR3 sequences listed, approximately 14% are singletons. Sequenced material: blood. These receptors were collected from a woman between 18 and 29 years old with Graves' hyperthyroidism that later progressed to Graves' ophthalmopathy.

In this sample, this clonotype turned up a few times. The chain carries TRBV29-1 and TRBJ2-2; TRBD2 agrees at 7 bases. Germline values: CDR1 SQVTM, CDR2 ANQGSEA. The CDR3 length is 16 residues. After removal of 1 base from V and 5 bases from J, the junction contained 10 bases not matched to a gene. The CDR3 is CSVEAFAGVGTGELFF. The CDR3 bases are TGCAGCGTTGAAGCTTTTGCGGGAGTAGGGACCGGGGAGCTGTTTTTT.

In this sample, this clonotype turned up many times. The J gene is TRBJ2-1, the V gene TRBV27, with a tentative D call TRBD2 (5 bases). This CDR3 spans 15 amino acids. Trimming took 2 bases from V and 5 from J, leaving 13 bases between them. Germline lookup yields CDR1 MNHEY and CDR2 SMNVEV (reference sequence). CDR3 in amino acids: CASSLNGMPNNEQFF. In DNA, the CDR3 is TGTGCCAGCAGTTTAAACGGGATGCCTAACAATGAGCAGTTCTTC.

This clonotype was found many times. The rearrangement joins TRBV25-1 to TRBJ2-2; TRBD1 agrees at 7 bases. CDR3 length equals 14 residues. The germline V gene encodes CDR1 MGHDK and CDR2 SYGVNS. Losses at the gene ends were 4 bases for V and 3 bases for J; bases not matched to a gene: 2. The CDR3 spells CASSGQGDTGELFF. The CDR3 DNA reads TGTGCCAGCAGTGGACAGGGAGACACCGGGGAGCTGTTTTTT.

The chain joins TRBV7-2 to TRBJ2-7; no firm D call. Trimming took 1 base from V and 2 from J, leaving 9 bases between them. Germline V lookup: CDR1 SGHTA, CDR2 FQGNSA. This CDR3 comprises 14 residues. DNA for the CDR3: TGTGCCAGCAGCTTAGTTGCACCCACCTACGAGCAGTACTTC. This sequence encodes CASSLVAPTYEQYF.

About this clonotype: Mismatch with germline at one junction end may stem from a read error. The V and J genes are TRBV20-1 and TRBJ1-5; D unclear. Germline V CDR1 and CDR2: DFQATT, SNEGSKA (reference sequence). The CDR3 sequence is 16 residues long. CDR3 amino acids: CSARTEQIDSNQPQHF. The CDR3, as DNA: TGCAGCGCTAGGACTGAACAGATCGATAGCAATCAGCCCCAGCATTTT.

The rearrangement uses TRBV7-9 and TRBJ2-6, with 8 bases fitting TRBD2. The CDR3 length is 19 residues. V gave up 2 bases and J gave up 0 bases; unmatched junction bases: 9. In germline, CDR1 is SEHNR, CDR2 FQNEAQ (reference sequence). For the CDR3, the DNA is TGTGCCAGCAGCTTATTCGGGAGGGCCGGCTCCTCTGGGGCCAACGTCCTGACTTTC. It is translated as CASSLFGRAGSSGANVLTF. Together with reference TRBV7-9 and TRBJ2-6, the CDR3 gives the full variable domain: DTGVSQNPRHKITKRGQNVTFRCDPISEHNRLYWYRQTLGQGPEFLTYFQNEAQLEKSRLLSDRFSAERPKGSFSTLEIQRTEQGDSAMYLCASSLFGRAGSSGANVLTFGAGSRLTVL.

There are a few counts of this clonotype. The chain couples TRBV18 to TRBJ1-4; D uncertain. The V end lost 1 base, the J end lost 5 bases, and 8 bases lay between the germline ends. This CDR3 contains 14 residues. Germline V gives CDR1 KGHSH, CDR2 LQKENI. DNA for the CDR3: TGTGCCAGCTCACCACGGCAGAGGAATGAAAAACTGTTTTTT. Its protein product is CASSPRQRNEKLFF.

This chain uses TRBV20-1 with TRBJ2-7, with D tentatively TRBD1 (5 bases). V lost 6 bases and J lost 1, with 19 bases in between. This CDR3 region has 15 residues. Germline CDR1 DFQATT, CDR2 SNEGSKA (reference sequence). CDR3 in amino acids: CSANIQGRPSYEQYF. CDR3 DNA: TGCAGTGCCAACATCCAGGGTCGGCCTTCCTACGAGCAGTACTTC.

A few counts support this clonotype. The rearrangement joins TRBV4-1 to TRBJ2-7; 7 positions agree with TRBD2. The germline CDR1 and CDR2 sequences are MGHRA and YSYEKL. This CDR3 contains 15 residues. J was trimmed by 7 bases and V by 1 base; bases with no gene match: 10. The CDR3 DNA follows: TGCGCCAGCAGCCAAGGGGAGGGAGGGCTGGGTGAGCAGTACTTC. Residues: CASSQGEGGLGEQYF.

This clonotype was observed many times. V and J are TRBV24-1 and TRBJ2-3, with D unresolved. Germline-derived CDR1 and CDR2 are KGHDR and SFDVKD. V was trimmed by 12 bases and J by 3 bases, leaving 15 bases between them. The CDR3 totals 13 residues. The CDR3 DNA reads as TGTGCCCCTGATCTAGGCGAAACAGATACGCAGTATTTT. Its protein product is CAPDLGETDTQYF.

This clonotype has ten or more counts. The V gene is TRBV20-1, the J gene TRBJ2-7; 11 bases agree with TRBD2. Germline V CDR1 and CDR2: DFQATT, SNEGSKA (reference sequence). This CDR3 spans 14 amino acids. Unmatched junction bases numbered 4, after V lost 1 base and J lost 5 bases. The CDR3 bases are TGCAGTGCTAGAGTACTAGCGGGAGATAACGAGCAGTACTTC. Its protein is CSARVLAGDNEQYF.

V is TRBV6-1 and J is TRBJ2-7, with D perhaps matching TRBD2 (5 bases). The V end was cut by 6 bases, the J end by 5 bases, with 17 bases between. The CDR3 is 14 residues long. Germline V gives CDR1 MNHNS, CDR2 SASEGT. CDR3 sequence: CASRLGRRIDEQYF. The CDR3 nucleotides are TGTGCCAGCAGACTAGGACGGCGGATTGACGAGCAGTACTTC.

This clonotype was counted between two and nine times. V usage is TRBV20-1 and J usage is TRBJ1-2, with TRBD1 matching 8 bases. The J segment lost 8 bases and the V segment lost 2 bases, leaving 7 bases of the junction unmatched. Looked up from germline, CDR1 is DFQATT and CDR2 is SNEGSKA (reference sequence). The CDR3 runs 13 residues. CDR3 region: CSARYDRGGGYTF. In DNA form, the CDR3 reads TGCAGTGCTAGATACGACAGGGGCGGGGGCTACACCTTC.

This clonotype was recorded at least ten times. This chain links TRBV12-3 or TRBV12-4 with TRBJ2-1, with TRBD1 matching over 8 bases. The V gene end was trimmed by 8 bases and the J gene end by 12 bases; junction bases not matched to a gene: 9. CDR3 size: 12 residues. Here the CDR3 reads CASGNRGSGQFF. CDR3 nucleotide sequence: TGTGCCAGCGGCAACAGGGGGAGCGGGCAGTTCTTC.

The rearrangement uses TRBV9 and TRBJ1-3, with D maybe TRBD1 (5 bases). The V gene lost 0 bases and the J gene lost 1 base, with 8 bases spanning the gap. Per germline, CDR1 SGDLS and CDR2 YYNGEE. The CDR3 extends over 15 amino acids. The CDR3 here is CASSVEPGSGNTIYF. DNA for the CDR3: TGTGCCAGCAGCGTAGAACCAGGGTCTGGAAACACCATATATTTT.

In this sample, this clonotype turned up many times. This chain uses TRBV11-2 with TRBJ1-1; tentative D call: TRBD1 (5 bases). Germline V gene data show CDR1 as SGHAT and CDR2 as FQNNGV. The V end was cut by 3 bases, the J end by 0 bases, with 11 bases between. The CDR3 spans 15 residues. In DNA form, the CDR3 reads TGTGCCAGCAGCTTTGGGGGAAACTTGAACACTGAAGCTTTCTTT. Translation gives CASSFGGNLNTEAFF.

This clonotype has a handful of counts. This chain connects TRBV4-1 to TRBJ2-1; 8 nucleotides agree with TRBD2. Germline V gives CDR1 MGHRA, CDR2 YSYEKL. Germline trimming cut 0 bases from V and 1 base from J; bases unmatched to any gene: 8. The CDR3 length is 18 residues. This CDR3 is CASSQDRAGGVSYNEQFF. CDR3 sequence (DNA): TGCGCCAGCAGCCAAGATCGGGCGGGAGGAGTTTCCTACAATGAGCAGTTCTTC.

Ten or more counts support this clonotype. One end of the junction fails to match germline, which may point to a read error. The gene calls are TRBV5-1 and TRBJ1-1; 9 nucleotides agree with TRBD1. This CDR3 comprises 13 residues. Germline V gives CDR1 SGHRS, CDR2 YFSETQ. The CDR3 coding sequence is TGCGCCAGCAGCTTGGAGGCCGGGACAGGGTGGCTCTTT. Amino acid sequence: CASSLEAGTGWLF.

At least ten counts were recorded for this clonotype. This chain links TRBV24-1 with TRBJ2-5; a possible D gene is TRBD1 (5 bases). Germline CDR1 KGHDR, CDR2 SFDVKD. This CDR3 spans 16 amino acids. V was pared by 1 base and J by 2 bases, with 13 bases between. This CDR3 reads CATSDLGHHGQETQYF. CDR3 in DNA: TGTGCCACCAGTGATTTAGGACACCACGGACAAGAGACCCAGTACTTC.

This clonotype was counted at least ten times. The J gene is TRBJ1-3, the V gene TRBV6-1; D remains ambiguous. The V gene lost 5 bases and the J gene lost 8 bases, with 10 bases spanning the gap. Germline assignment: CDR1 MNHNS and CDR2 SASEGT. This CDR3 contains 12 residues. CDR3 coding DNA: TGTGCCAGCAGTCCCCCCGCGGACACCATATATTTT. Amino acids: CASSPPADTIYF.

This clonotype was picked up many times. The rearrangement links TRBV3-1 to TRBJ2-1; D remains ambiguous. Germline lookup yields CDR1 LGHDT and CDR2 YNNKEL (reference sequence). V was shortened by 0 bases and J by 0 bases, with 15 bases between the two germline ends. The CDR3 is made up of 18 amino acids. CDR3 sequence: CASSQELSGGSSYNEQFF. CDR3 DNA sequence: TGTGCCAGCAGCCAAGAATTGAGTGGCGGCAGCTCCTACAATGAGCAGTTCTTC.

There are many counts of this clonotype. V and J are TRBV2 and TRBJ1-2; D gene uncertain. This CDR3 has 14 amino acids. The V end lost 6 bases, the J end lost 2 bases, and 13 bases lay between the germline ends. Germline V CDR1 and CDR2: SNHLY, FYNNEI. CDR3 sequence reads: CASRGPVLNYGYTF. CDR3 DNA sequence: TGTGCCAGCAGAGGTCCTGTCCTAAACTATGGCTACACCTTC.

This clonotype was seen ten or more times. The chain combines TRBV12-3 or TRBV12-4 with TRBJ1-6, with no clear D. V lost 3 bases and J lost 5, with 8 bases in between. The CDR3 consists of 14 residues. CDR3 sequence (DNA): TGTGCCAGCAGTTTCCGACGCAATAATTCACCCCTCCACTTT. Encoded protein: CASSFRRNNSPLHF.

This clonotype was counted many times. The genes are TRBV4-3 and TRBJ2-7, with 9 bases aligning to TRBD1. CDR1 is LGHNA, CDR2 YSLEER, per germline. The CDR3 runs to 16 residues. J gave up 1 base and V 0 bases, and 4 bases lay outside the gene matches. As DNA, the CDR3 is TGCGCCAGCAGCCAAGATCTCGGGACAGGGTCCTACGAGCAGTACTTC. Its translation is CASSQDLGTGSYEQYF.

This clonotype was detected ten times or more. The gene calls are TRBV11-2 and TRBJ2-7, with D perhaps matching TRBD2 (6 bases). The CDR3 spans 14 residues. The germline V gene encodes CDR1 SGHAT and CDR2 FQNNGV. Trimming shortened V by 1 base and J by 7 bases, and 14 bases separated the two germline ends. Written as DNA, the CDR3 is TGTGCCAGCAGCTTAGCGGGAGCTCTAGGGGAGCAGTACTTC. It yields the protein CASSLAGALGEQYF.